Listed below are T cell receptor beta chains from one sample, sequenced in a study of T cells in Graves' hyperthyroidism and ophthalmopathy. One entry per CDR3 protein results from TCRdb running MiXCR on the multiplex PCR reads. The table has under 350,000 distinct CDR3 sequences, approximately 17% seen once. Sequencing was performed on blood. The receptor set was obtained from a woman aged 60 to 75 with Graves' ophthalmopathy. Each CDR3 is given with its conserved first and last residue. D genes are given only for firm matches. Not every row has a clone size; where given, it reads once, few, many or a size class.

v_call	j_call	d_call	cdr3_length	clone_size	cdr3_aa	cdr3_nt
TRBV7-6	TRBJ2-2	-	17	-	CASSSFIGGGTTGELFF	TGTGCCAGCAGCTCCTTTATTGGAGGGGGTACCACCGGGGAGCTGTTTTTT
TRBV6-2/TRBV6-3	TRBJ1-2	-	14	many	CASRLAGQNYGYTF	TGTGCCAGCAGATTAGCCGGACAGAACTATGGCTACACCTTC
TRBV12-3/TRBV12-4	TRBJ1-3	TRBD1	15	-	CASTAGTAGGNTIYF	TGTGCCAGCACCGCCGGGACAGCGGGTGGAAACACCATATATTTT
TRBV29-1	TRBJ1-3	-	14	few	CSVLTTGFGNTIYF	TGCAGCGTTCTGACAACAGGGTTTGGAAACACCATATATTTT
TRBV6-2/TRBV6-3	TRBJ1-4	-	16	-	CASSYSPPGVPGKLFF	TGTGCCAGCAGTTACTCTCCCCCGGGGGTTCCCGGGAAACTGTTTTTT
TRBV29-1	TRBJ2-3	-	13	many	CSAGTDSTDTQYF	TGCAGCGCAGGGACCGATAGCACAGATACGCAGTATTTT
TRBV6-1	TRBJ2-5	-	12	-	CASNEGGETQYF	TGTGCCAGCAATGAGGGTGGGGAGACCCAGTACTTC
TRBV5-1	TRBJ1-1	TRBD1	14	many	CASSLIFVRGQAFF	TGCGCCAGCAGCTTGATTTTTGTCAGGGGGCAAGCTTTCTTT
TRBV6-1	TRBJ2-2	-	12	-	CASTAGVGELFF	TGTGCCAGCACTGCAGGGGTCGGGGAGCTGTTTTTT
TRBV24-1	TRBJ2-3	TRBD1	20	many	CATSGPSSRPEDRGTDTQYF	TGTGCCACCAGTGGACCTTCGTCGAGGCCGGAGGACAGGGGTACAGATACGCAGTATTTT
TRBV2	TRBJ2-1	TRBD1	14	many	CASSGGQFRREQFF	TGTGCCAGCAGTGGGGGACAGTTTAGGCGTGAGCAGTTCTTC
TRBV27	TRBJ2-7	TRBD1	16	many	CASSTLGQGEIYEQYF	TGTGCCAGCAGCACGTTGGGACAGGGAGAAATCTACGAGCAGTACTTC
TRBV18	TRBJ2-7	-	13	-	CASSPPSAVEQYF	TGTGCCAGCTCACCACCCTCTGCGGTCGAGCAGTACTTC
TRBV5-1	TRBJ2-7	-	14	many	CASSFGQGSYEQYF	TGCGCCAGCAGCTTTGGGCAGGGGTCCTACGAGCAGTACTTC
TRBV4-3	TRBJ1-2	-	14	-	CASSPGAGDYGYTF	TGCGCCAGCAGCCCAGGGGCAGGGGACTATGGCTACACCTTC
TRBV29-1	TRBJ2-1	TRBD2	16	-	CSVVGGRAMRYNEQFF	TGCAGCGTTGTTGGGGGGAGGGCCATGAGATACAATGAGCAGTTCTTC
TRBV7-2	TRBJ2-7	TRBD2	14	many	CASSSGGGRTEQYF	TGTGCCAGCAGCTCCGGGGGGGGGAGGACCGAGCAGTACTTC
TRBV29-1	TRBJ2-1	-	14	-	CSVGARGEYNEQFF	TGCAGCGTTGGTGCCAGGGGGGAATACAATGAGCAGTTCTTC
TRBV15	TRBJ2-7	TRBD1	16	few	CATSRERIGTGIKQYF	TGTGCCACCAGCAGAGAAAGGATCGGGACAGGGATCAAGCAGTACTTC
TRBV6-2/TRBV6-3	TRBJ2-1	-	15	many	CASTQRQAPYNEQFF	TGTGCCAGCACTCAGAGACAGGCTCCGTACAATGAGCAGTTCTTC
TRBV10-3	TRBJ1-1	-	13	many	CAISDTANTEAFF	TGTGCCATCAGTGACACGGCGAACACTGAAGCTTTCTTT
TRBV18	TRBJ1-1	-	14	many	CASSPTTENTEAFF	TGTGCCAGCTCACCGACGACAGAGAACACTGAAGCTTTCTTT
TRBV12-3/TRBV12-4	TRBJ2-1	TRBD1	16	many	CASSNYRDRGSDEQFF	TGTGCCAGCAGCAATTACCGGGACAGGGGTTCGGATGAGCAGTTCTTC
TRBV28	TRBJ2-5	-	16	many	CASSPRGRGDQETQYF	TGTGCCAGCAGTCCCCGGGGAAGGGGGGACCAAGAGACCCAGTACTTC
TRBV19	TRBJ1-6	-	15	few	CASTITSNGNSPLHF	TGTGCCAGTACCATTACCTCAAATGGTAATTCACCCCTCCACTTT
TRBV12-3/TRBV12-4	TRBJ1-1	-	14	many	CATGRTTGREVAFF	TGTGCCACGGGTAGAACGACGGGACGTGAGGTCGCTTTCTTT
TRBV7-7	TRBJ2-7	TRBD2	14	many	CASSRGDGNYEQYF	TGTGCCAGCAGTCGGGGGGACGGGAATTACGAGCAGTACTTC
TRBV27	TRBJ1-1	TRBD1	14	many	CASSFGDRNTEAFF	TGTGCCAGCAGTTTTGGGGACAGAAACACTGAAGCTTTCTTT
TRBV7-6	TRBJ1-1	-	17	many	CASSLLAGGTLNTEAFF	TGTGCCAGCAGCTTACTGGCGGGGGGGACGTTGAACACTGAAGCTTTCTTT
TRBV7-2	TRBJ2-5	-	15	-	CASSLAPQGGETQYF	TGTGCCAGCAGCTTAGCTCCTCAGGGTGGGGAGACCCAGTACTTC
TRBV6-2/TRBV6-3	TRBJ1-2	-	15	once	CASSPPRGSRRGYTF	TGTGCCAGCAGCCCCCCTCGGGGGTCGCGCCGCGGCTACACCTTC
TRBV7-3	TRBJ2-5	-	14	many	CASSLNAIQETQYF	TGTGCCAGCAGCTTAAATGCGATACAAGAGACCCAGTACTTC